This T cell receptor beta chain emerged from a study of response to subunit inactivated influenza vaccine. MiXCR was run by TCRdb on the RT-PCR reads, yielding one entry per CDR3 protein. The sample has some 570,000 distinct CDR3 sequences; around 11% are singletons. J gave up 4 bases and V 5 bases, and 4 bases lay outside the gene matches. CDR1 is ENHRY and CDR2 is SYGVKD in the germline V gene. The CDR3 sequence is 14 residues long. The same specimen was also included in a second study, on T cells expressing NK-cell markers. From that paper: In generating TCR beta cDNA, 5'RACE template switching with UMIs was used. Among the experiments, several used an anti-gamma-delta TCR antibody to restrict sorting to alpha-beta TCR T cells.

The chain recombines TRBV10-3 with TRBJ2-7; TRBD1 matches at 11 bases. The receptor comes from a man between 50 and 59 years old who received an inactivated influenza vaccine. The source material was PBMCs from blood, sampled on the day of vaccination. The CDR3, as DNA: TGTGCCATCAGTAGGACAGGGGGCGCGTACGAGCAGTACTTC. It yields the protein CAISRTGGAYEQYF.